Shown below are 21 T cell receptor beta chains from a single sample sequenced in a study of CD8+ T cells in alopecia areata. RNA was isolated and reverse transcribed to cDNA, the sequencing template. Sequenced by immunoSEQ multiplex PCR; TCRdb stores in-frame clones only, minus some. The sample lists fewer than 40,000 clones, around half occurring once. For about five patients taking part in the biomarker study, CD4+ cells were further sorted into CD25+CD127- cells. Material for sequencing was CD4+ Tregs sorted from blood. The receptors here all came from a human donor with alopecia areata.

This clone has a handful of counts. The rearrangement links TRBV10-3 to TRBJ2-5, with a weak D call TRBD2 (6 bases). Trimming pared 3 bases from V and 0 bases from J, leaving 8 bases between. The CDR3 loop spans 14 amino acids. CDR1 is ENHRY and CDR2 is SYGVKD in the germline V gene. The CDR3 sequence is CAISDGGYQETQYF. The CDR3 bases are TGTGCCATCAGTGACGGAGGGTACCAAGAGACCCAGTACTTC.

The chain combines TRBV7-2 with TRBJ2-7; TRBD2 matches 7 bases. V dropped 3 bases and J dropped 0; count of bases not matched to a gene: 5. Germline CDR1 reads SGHTA; CDR2 reads FQGNSA. The CDR3 is 15 residues long. The CDR3 DNA sequence: TGTGCCAGCAGCTTCCGGGACTACCACTCCTACGAGCAGTACTTC. Its translation: CASSFRDYHSYEQYF.

This chain joins TRBV5-4 and TRBJ2-7, with D perhaps matching TRBD1 (6 bases). The CDR3 sequence is 14 residues long. Trimming shortened V by 0 bases and J by 1 base, and 8 bases separated the two germline ends. In germline, CDR1 is SGHNT, CDR2 YYREEE (reference sequence). The CDR3 DNA sequence: TGTGCCAGCAGCTTGGAGACAGGTTCCTACGAGCAGTACTTC. Protein product: CASSLETGSYEQYF.

This clone was observed a few times. J is TRBJ1-2 and V is TRBV5-6; possibly TRBD1 for D (5 bases). The CDR3 is 16 amino acids. CDR1 and CDR2 from the germline V gene are SGHDT and YYEEEE. V lost 2 bases and J lost 2, with 16 bases in between. The CDR3 DNA sequence: TGTGCCAGCAGCTTAACTAACTGGCCAGGGAACTATGGCTACACCTTC. Translated: CASSLTNWPGNYGYTF.

This chain joins TRBV12-5 and TRBJ2-5; the D call may be TRBD1 or TRBD2 (6 bases each). The germline V gene encodes CDR1 LGHNT and CDR2 FRNRAP. Trimming removed 3 bases at V and 4 bases at J, with 12 bases between. The CDR3 extends over 14 amino acids. The DNA of the CDR3 is TGTGCTAGTGGTTTAGGGGGTAGCGGAGAGACCCAGTACTTC. It specifies CASGLGGSGETQYF.

The chain combines TRBV29-1 with TRBJ2-4; D not certain. CDR1 and CDR2 from the germline V gene are SQVTM and ANQGSEA. CDR3 length: 13 residues. V lost 3 bases and J lost 4, with 10 bases in between. The CDR3 sequence: CSVETQRKNIQYF. Here the CDR3 DNA reads TGCAGCGTTGAGACACAGAGGAAAAACATTCAGTACTTC.

This clone has a handful of counts. The rearrangement joins TRBV6-1 to TRBJ1-5, with a weak D call TRBD1 (5 bases). CDR1 and CDR2 from the germline V gene are MNHNS and SASEGT. V lost 8 bases and J lost 5, with 16 bases in between. The CDR3 is 14 amino acids. CDR3 nucleotide sequence: TGTGCCAGCGTATGGGGCAGGGTTGATCAGCCCCAGCATTTT. This sequence encodes CASVWGRVDQPQHF.

In its sample, this clone was seen a few times. The V call is TRBV7-2, the J call TRBJ1-2; D not resolved. V was clipped by 5 bases and J by 8 bases, with 12 bases between them. CDR3 length: 12 residues. Germline V gene sequence: CDR1 SGHTA, CDR2 FQGNSA. The DNA for the CDR3 is TGTGCCAGCAGCACAGTGCCCGGGGGCTACACCTTC. This translates into CASSTVPGGYTF.

This clone turned up a few times. The chain couples TRBV4-3 to TRBJ1-5; the D is unclear. The CDR3 consists of 16 residues. Germline values: CDR1 LGHNA, CDR2 YSLEER. The V end lost 0 bases, the J end lost 1 base, and 10 bases lay between the germline ends. The CDR3 sequence: CASSQELGTSNQPQHF. The CDR3, as DNA: TGCGCCAGCAGCCAAGAACTCGGTACCAGCAATCAGCCCCAGCATTTT.

The chain recombines TRBV7-3 with TRBJ1-1; D remains ambiguous. Trimming removed 2 bases at V and 3 bases at J, with 7 bases between. Per the germline V gene, CDR1 is SGHTA and CDR2 is FQGTGA. This CDR3 is 13 amino acids long. CDR3 amino acids: CASSLDGDTEAFF. The CDR3 bases are TGTGCCAGCAGCTTAGACGGGGACACTGAAGCTTTCTTT.

By share, this clone ranks as medium-sized. The chain couples TRBV4-3 to TRBJ2-1, with TRBD1 matching over 7 bases. Trimming removed 0 bases from V and 7 bases from J; junction bases left unmatched: 9. The CDR3 spans 16 residues. CDR1 LGHNA and CDR2 YSLEER come from the germline V gene. The CDR3: CASSQEGRGTSNEQFF. The CDR3 region has the DNA TGCGCCAGCAGCCAAGAGGGCAGGGGGACGTCTAATGAGCAGTTCTTC.

This chain links TRBV5-6 with TRBJ2-5; 7 nucleotides line up with TRBD1. Germline-derived CDR1 and CDR2 are SGHDT and YYEEEE. The CDR3 extends over 12 amino acids. Trimming took 7 bases from V and 4 from J; bases not matched to a gene: 4. The CDR3 bases are TGTGCCAGCGTCTCAGGGGGAGAGACCCAGTACTTC. Translated, it gives CASVSGGETQYF.

The chain recombines TRBV11-1 with TRBJ2-3; D gene ambiguous. CDR1 is SGHAT, CDR2 FQDESV, per germline (reference sequence). Trimming shortened V by 0 bases and J by 7 bases, and 11 bases separated the two germline ends. CDR3 length: 14 amino acids. DNA of the CDR3: TGTGCCAGCAGCTTAGCGGTCCAAGAAAATACGCAGTATTTT. Protein: CASSLAVQENTQYF.

This clone has a handful of counts. This chain connects TRBV11-3 to TRBJ2-1; 7 bases are a match to TRBD1. The CDR3 is 16 residues long. Trimming took 5 bases from V and 12 from J; bases not matched to a gene: 19. CDR1 and CDR2 (germline): SGHNT, YENEEA. CDR3 sequence (DNA): TGTGCCAGCAGCATGACCGGGACAGCGCCCGTCAGAGGGCAGTTCTTC. This translates into CASSMTGTAPVRGQFF.

This clone turned up a few times. This sequence joins TRBV6-1 and TRBJ2-1; no definite D call. The CDR3 loop spans 13 amino acids. Germline V gene sequence: CDR1 MNHNS, CDR2 SASEGT. Trimming cost V 6 bases and J 5 bases, with 11 bases left between them. In nucleotides, the CDR3 is TGTGCCAGCAGATGGGCCTACAACAATGAGCAGTTCTTC. Its translation is CASRWAYNNEQFF.

The table lists this clone with a few counts. The V and J genes are TRBV28 and TRBJ1-1; D uncertain. The V end lost 2 bases, the J end lost 10 bases, and 11 bases lay between the germline ends. The CDR3 covers 12 residues. CDR1 and CDR2 (germline): MDHEN, SYDVKM. The CDR3 DNA is TGTGCCAGCAGTTTACTCCCGAAGGGAGCTTTCTTT. This translates into CASSLLPKGAFF.

The rearrangement uses TRBV7-2 and TRBJ2-1, with 10 bases aligning to TRBD2. The germline V gene encodes CDR1 SGHTA and CDR2 FQGNSA. The ends lost 6 bases at V and 7 bases at J; junction bases unmatched: 3. There are 13 residues in the CDR3. CDR3 DNA: TGTGCCAGCAGTTCAGCGGGAGGGAATGAGCAGTTCTTC. The encoded protein is CASSSAGGNEQFF.

The gene calls are TRBV28 and TRBJ2-5, with D perhaps TRBD1 (5 bases). CDR3 length: 13 amino acids. The V gene's germline CDR1 is MDHEN and CDR2 SYDVKM. The ends were cut back, 5 bases at V and 4 bases at J, with 11 bases in the middle. The CDR3 coding sequence is TGTGCCAGCAGTCGACAGTCAGGAGAGACCCAGTACTTC. This encodes CASSRQSGETQYF.

This clone was seen a few times. J is TRBJ1-2 and V is TRBV29-1; 8 bases agree with TRBD1. The V gene end was trimmed by 7 bases and the J gene end by 4 bases; junction bases not matched to a gene: 8. Germline assignment: CDR1 SQVTM and CDR2 ANQGSEA. The CDR3 sequence is 13 residues long. DNA for the CDR3: TGCAGCGCCGGACAGGGAGAAGGCTATGGCTACACCTTC. Protein: CSAGQGEGYGYTF. Variable domain in full (rest from reference TRBV29-1 and TRBJ1-2): SAVISQKPSRDICQRGTSLTIQCQVDSQVTMMFWYRQQPGQSLTLIATANQGSEATYESGFVIDKFPISRPNLTFSTLTVSNMSPEDSSIYLCSAGQGEGYGYTFGSGTRLTVV.

V is TRBV6-6 and J is TRBJ1-1, with unresolved D. Germline V gene sequence: CDR1 MNHNY, CDR2 SVGAGI (reference sequence). Trimming cost V 6 bases and J 4 bases, with 12 bases left between them. The CDR3 is made up of 13 amino acids. This chain's CDR3 is CASRAGRSTEAFF. The CDR3 region has the DNA TGTGCCAGCAGAGCCGGACGATCCACTGAAGCTTTCTTT.

DNA of the CDR3: TGTGCCAGCAGCTGGACCTCCGGGGATTCCTACGAGCAGTACTTC. Protein sequence: CASSWTSGDSYEQYF. The genes are TRBV7-8 and TRBJ2-7; D may be TRBD2 (5 bases). The CDR3 loop spans 15 amino acids. Germline assignment: CDR1 SGHVS and CDR2 FQNEAQ. The germline V and J ends were trimmed by 4 bases and 1 base, with 14 bases remaining between them. Full variable domain (missing parts from reference TRBV7-8 and TRBJ2-7): GAGVSQSPRYKVAKRGQDVALRCDPISGHVSLFWYQQALGQGPEFLTYFQNEAQLDKSGLPSDRFFAERPEGSVSTLKIQRTQQEDSAVYLCASSWTSGDSYEQYFGPGTRLTVT.